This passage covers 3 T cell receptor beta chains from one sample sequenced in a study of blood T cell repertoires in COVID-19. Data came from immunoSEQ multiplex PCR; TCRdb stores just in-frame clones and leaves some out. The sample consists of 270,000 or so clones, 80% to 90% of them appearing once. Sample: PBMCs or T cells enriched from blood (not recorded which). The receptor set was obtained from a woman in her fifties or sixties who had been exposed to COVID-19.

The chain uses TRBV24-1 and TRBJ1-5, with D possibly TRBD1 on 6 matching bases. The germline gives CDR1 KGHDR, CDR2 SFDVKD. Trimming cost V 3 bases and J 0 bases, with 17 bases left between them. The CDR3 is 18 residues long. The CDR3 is CATSDILTGSYSNQPQHF. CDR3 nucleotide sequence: TGTGCCACCAGTGATATACTCACAGGGTCCTATAGCAATCAGCCCCAGCATTTT.

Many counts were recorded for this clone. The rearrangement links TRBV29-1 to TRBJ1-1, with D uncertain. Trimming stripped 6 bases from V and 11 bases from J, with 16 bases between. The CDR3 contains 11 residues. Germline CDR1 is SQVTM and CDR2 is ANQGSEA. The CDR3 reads CSVVNGEWAFF. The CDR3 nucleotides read TGCAGCGTCGTAAATGGGGAGTGGGCTTTCTTT.

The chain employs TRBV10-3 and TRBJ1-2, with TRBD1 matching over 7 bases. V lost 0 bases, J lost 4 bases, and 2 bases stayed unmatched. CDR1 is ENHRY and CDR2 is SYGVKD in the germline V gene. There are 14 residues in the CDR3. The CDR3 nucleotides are TGTGCCATCAGTGAGTCAAGGGGGCCCTATGGCTACACCTTC. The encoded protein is CAISESRGPYGYTF.